This T cell receptor (beta chain) stems from a study of T cells in Graves' hyperthyroidism and ophthalmopathy. Study summary: The authors collected peripheral blood at initial diagnosis, before any treatment.

Amplification targeted TCR beta CDR3 regions from RNA transcripts. The study used the HTBI primer set for a first-round RT-PCR of the TCR CDR3. TCRdb reprocessed the multiplex PCR reads with MiXCR, giving one entry per CDR3 protein. This sample has 600,000 to 650,000 distinct CDR3 sequences, with 20% to 25% found just once. In germline, CDR1 is DFQATT, CDR2 SNEGSKA (reference sequence). Trimming pared 3 bases from V and 1 base from J, leaving 6 bases between. The CDR3 contains 13 residues. This clonotype occurred many times. As yet, its antigen is unknown. Patients showing uncontrolled infection, other autoimmune disease, pregnancy or lactation were ineligible. Points from the study as a whole: A median roughly six months before onset, the model predicted ophthalmopathy.

The clonotype comes from a man aged 25 to 40 with Graves' ophthalmopathy. The J gene is TRBJ2-2, the V gene TRBV20-1; no clear D. Material for sequencing was blood. The DNA for the CDR3 is TGCAGTGCTAGTGTTAGGAACACCGGGGAGCTGTTTTTT. It encodes CSASVRNTGELFF.